These 7 T cell receptor beta chains were all obtained from the same sample, sequenced in a study of T cells after yellow fever vaccination. TCRdb re-derived calls from the 5' RACE reads in MiXCR, one entry per CDR3 protein. The data show about 140,000 distinct CDR3 sequences, 5% to 8% seen once. The material was CD4+ T cells sorted from PBMCs, obtained 10 days after the yellow fever booster vaccination. The receptors stem from a man aged 25-45 years who received the YFV17D yellow fever vaccine.

This clonotype has more than one count but fewer than ten. The V call is TRBV20-1, the J call TRBJ2-5; 11 bases are shared with TRBD2. The V gene's germline CDR1 is DFQATT and CDR2 SNEGSKA (reference sequence). CDR3 size: 16 residues. Losses at the gene ends were 3 bases for V and 3 bases for J; bases not matched to a gene: 9. The CDR3 bases are TGCAGTGCTAGTGATTCCCCGGGACTAGCGGAAGAGACCCAGTACTTC. Encoded protein: CSASDSPGLAEETQYF.

The sample holds many counts of this clonotype. The CDR3 sequence: CASSSRLAGGSSTDTQYF. CDR3 bases: TGTGCCAGCAGCTCGCGACTAGCGGGAGGGTCTAGCACAGATACGCAGTATTTT. The V call is TRBV11-1, the J call TRBJ2-3, with 14 positions matching TRBD2. The CDR3 consists of 18 residues. J gave up 0 bases and V 4 bases, and 6 bases lay outside the gene matches. Germline V gene sequence: CDR1 SGHAT, CDR2 FQDESV (reference sequence).

This clonotype came up many times. This chain uses TRBV12-3 or TRBV12-4 with TRBJ2-5; D may be TRBD1 (6 bases). The germline V and J ends were trimmed by 6 bases and 4 bases, with 18 bases remaining between them. This CDR3 region has 15 residues. The CDR3 loop reads CASRPNQGLGETQYF. The CDR3 coding sequence is TGTGCCAGCAGGCCTAATCAGGGGCTCGGAGAGACCCAGTACTTC.

The V and J genes are TRBV7-2 and TRBJ1-3; no definite D call. Germline CDR1 and CDR2: SGHTA and FQGNSA. The CDR3 is 16 amino acids. V was trimmed by 1 base and J by 0 bases, leaving 10 bases between them. The CDR3: CASSLGIVASGNTIYF. The CDR3 nucleotides are TGTGCCAGCAGCTTAGGGATCGTAGCCTCTGGAAACACCATATATTTT. Filled out from reference TRBV7-2 and TRBJ1-3, the complete variable domain reads GAGVSQSPSNKVTEKGKDVELRCDPISGHTALYWYRQSLGQGLEFLIYFQGNSAPDKSGLPSDRFSAERTGGSVSTLTIQRTQQEDSAVYLCASSLGIVASGNTIYFGEGSWLTVV.

The table lists this clonotype with many counts. V gene TRBV12-3 or TRBV12-4 combines with J gene TRBJ2-2; tentatively, D is TRBD1 or TRBD2 (5 bases each). V lost 10 bases and J 2 bases, leaving 11 bases between the germline ends. The length of the CDR3 is 13 residues. The CDR3: CANPGPNTGELFF. For the CDR3, the DNA is TGTGCCAACCCGGGACCAAACACCGGGGAGCTGTTTTTT.

This clonotype was counted many times. The chain carries TRBV12-3 or TRBV12-4 and TRBJ2-3, with D unresolved. The V end lost 7 bases, the J end lost 2 bases, and 13 bases lay between the germline ends. CDR3 size: 14 residues. CDR3 sequence: CASTPGSYTDTQYF. CDR3 nucleotides: TGTGCCAGCACCCCGGGCTCCTACACAGATACGCAGTATTTT.

This clonotype has a handful of counts. The chain has TRBV12-3 or TRBV12-4 and TRBJ2-2; D tentatively reads TRBD1 or TRBD2 (5 bases each). The V end lost 8 bases, the J end lost 6 bases, and 16 bases lay between the germline ends. This CDR3 has 14 amino acids. CDR3 bases: TGTGCCAGCCTTCGGGACGTTTCCCCCGGGGAGCTGTTTTTT. It codes for CASLRDVSPGELFF.